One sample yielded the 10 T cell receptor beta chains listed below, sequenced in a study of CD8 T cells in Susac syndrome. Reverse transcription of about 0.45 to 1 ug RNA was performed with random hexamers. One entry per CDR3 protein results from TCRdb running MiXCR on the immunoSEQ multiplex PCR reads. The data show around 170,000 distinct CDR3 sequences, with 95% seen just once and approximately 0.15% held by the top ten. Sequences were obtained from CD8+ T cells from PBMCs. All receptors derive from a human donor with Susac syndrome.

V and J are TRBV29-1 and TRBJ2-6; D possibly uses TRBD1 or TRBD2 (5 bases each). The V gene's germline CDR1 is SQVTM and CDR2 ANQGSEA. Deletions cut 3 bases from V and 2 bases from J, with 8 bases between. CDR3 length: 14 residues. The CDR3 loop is CSVDEGTGANVLTF. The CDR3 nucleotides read TGCAGCGTTGATGAGGGGACTGGGGCCAACGTCCTGACTTTC.

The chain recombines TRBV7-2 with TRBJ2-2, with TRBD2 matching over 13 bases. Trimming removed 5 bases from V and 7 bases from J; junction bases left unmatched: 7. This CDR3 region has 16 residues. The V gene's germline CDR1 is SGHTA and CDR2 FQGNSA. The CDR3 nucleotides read TGTGCCAGCAGCCATGGGACTAGCGGGACGGGCGGGGAGCTGTTTTTT. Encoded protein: CASSHGTSGTGGELFF.

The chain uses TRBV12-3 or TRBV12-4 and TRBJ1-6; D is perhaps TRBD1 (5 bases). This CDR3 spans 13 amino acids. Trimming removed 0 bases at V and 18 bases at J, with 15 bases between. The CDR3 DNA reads TGTGCCAGCAGTTTAGCTGGGACTGGGGTATCCCACTTT. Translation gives CASSLAGTGVSHF.

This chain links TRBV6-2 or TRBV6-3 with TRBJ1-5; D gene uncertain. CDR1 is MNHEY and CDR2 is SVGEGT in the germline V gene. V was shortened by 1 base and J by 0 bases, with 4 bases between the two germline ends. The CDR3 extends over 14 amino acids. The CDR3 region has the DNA TGTGCCAGCAGTTACTTGACTAGCAATCAGCCCCAGCATTTT. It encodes CASSYLTSNQPQHF.

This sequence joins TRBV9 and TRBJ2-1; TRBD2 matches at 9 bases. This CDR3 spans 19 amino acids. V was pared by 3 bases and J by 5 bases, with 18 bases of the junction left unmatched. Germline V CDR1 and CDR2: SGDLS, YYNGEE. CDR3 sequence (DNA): TGTGCCAGCAGCGATCCCGGGACATTACCGGGACTAGCAGACAATGAGCAGTTCTTC. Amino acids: CASSDPGTLPGLADNEQFF. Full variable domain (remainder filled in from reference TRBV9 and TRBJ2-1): DSGVTQTPKHLITATGQRVTLRCSPRSGDLSVYWYQQSLDQGLQFLIQYYNGEERAKGNILERFSAQQFPDLHSELNLSSLELGDSALYFCASSDPGTLPGLADNEQFFGPGTRLTVL.

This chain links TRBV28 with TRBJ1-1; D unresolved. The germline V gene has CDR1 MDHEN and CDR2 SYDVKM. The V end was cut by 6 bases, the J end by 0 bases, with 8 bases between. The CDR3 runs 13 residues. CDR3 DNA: TGTGCCAGCAGACCGAGGGTGAACACTGAAGCTTTCTTT. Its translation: CASRPRVNTEAFF.

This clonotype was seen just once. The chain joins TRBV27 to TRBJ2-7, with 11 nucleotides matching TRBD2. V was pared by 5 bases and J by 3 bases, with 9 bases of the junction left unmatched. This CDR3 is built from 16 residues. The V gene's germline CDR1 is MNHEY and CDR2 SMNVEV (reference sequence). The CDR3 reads CASSLLAGELYYEQYF. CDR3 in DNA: TGTGCCAGCAGTCTACTAGCGGGAGAACTGTACTACGAGCAGTACTTC.

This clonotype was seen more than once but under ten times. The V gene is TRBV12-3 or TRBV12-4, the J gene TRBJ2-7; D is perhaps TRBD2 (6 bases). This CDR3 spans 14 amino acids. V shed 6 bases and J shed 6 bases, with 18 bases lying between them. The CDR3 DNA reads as TGTGCCAGCAGCTCCGGGACTGCCGGGGCCGAGCAGTACTTC. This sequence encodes CASSSGTAGAEQYF.

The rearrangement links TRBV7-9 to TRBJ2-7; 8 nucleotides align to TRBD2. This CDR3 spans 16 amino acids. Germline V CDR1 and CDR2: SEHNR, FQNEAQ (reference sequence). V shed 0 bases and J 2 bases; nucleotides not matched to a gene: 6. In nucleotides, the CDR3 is TGTGCCAGCAGCTTAGCTGGGACTAGGGGGACCTACGAGCAGTACTTC. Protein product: CASSLAGTRGTYEQYF.

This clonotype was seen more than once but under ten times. The CDR3 sequence is CASSVGGLYNEQFF. The CDR3 DNA follows: TGTGCCAGCAGCGTCGGCGGGCTCTACAATGAGCAGTTCTTC. V is TRBV9 and J is TRBJ2-1, with a tentative D call TRBD2 (5 bases). Between the trimmed V and J ends, which lost 2 bases and 3 bases, there was a span of 9 bases. Germline CDR1 is SGDLS and CDR2 is YYNGEE. The CDR3 is made up of 14 amino acids.